This TCR beta chain was identified during a study of blood T cell repertoires in COVID-19. Study details: The cDNA or gDNA used as material had been derived from T cells, B-cell-depleted T cells, or PBMCs.

Participants, 18 to 89 years old, spanned approximately 25 US areas. Clinical history reported by participants formed the basis on which cohorts were assigned. Authors' methods: Reference gene primer amplification in the assay estimated nucleated cell counts. Sequenced by immunoSEQ multiplex PCR; TCRdb stores in-frame clones only, minus some. D and trimming come from the DNA, and the V and J calls and clone size come from that table. The sample carries a few hundred thousand clones, 80% to 90% recorded once. The CDR3 has 16 amino acids. V was pared by 6 bases and J by 4 bases, with 21 bases between. Germline V gene data show CDR1 as MNHEY and CDR2 as SMNVEV (reference sequence).

The sequence derives from a middle-aged woman with acute COVID-19. The sequencing sample was made of PBMCs or T cells enriched from blood (not recorded which). The V call is TRBV27, the J call TRBJ1-1; a possible D gene is TRBD1 (6 bases). CDR3 bases: TGTGCCAGCAGCCCCGTAAACAGGGCGGCGAGCACTGAAGCTTTCTTT. The encoded protein is CASSPVNRAASTEAFF.